This TCR beta chain came from a study of shared clonotypes between healthy human individuals. General study points: The authors expected sequencing depth to affect clonotype sharing among donors.

A note on this clone: Its antigen is currently unknown.

Method: immunoSEQ multiplex PCR; TCRdb's copy keeps in-frame clones and lacks some. The table includes over a million clones, approximately 78% detected once. V gave up 7 bases and J gave up 3 bases, with 16 bases separating them. The germline gives CDR1 MNHNS, CDR2 SASEGT. This CDR3 is built from 14 residues. This sequence was found in a man in his late teens or twenties in good health. Some clones in this sample may be carry-over from other donors' samples. The chain has TRBV6-1 and TRBJ2-7; D call uncertain. Sequencing used memory CD4+ T cells from PBMCs. Subset specified: CD45RA-negative fraction. Written as DNA, the CDR3 is TGTGCCAGCATCTTACCGGGTCGCATCTACGAGCAGTACTTC. The encoded protein is CASILPGRIYEQYF.